The clone carrying this T cell receptor (beta chain) was seen a single time. How the authors handled the data: By means of reference gene primer amplification, nucleated cell counts were estimated. Produced via immunoSEQ multiplex PCR; TCRdb's table is partial and in-frame only. D and trimming come from the DNA, and the V and J calls and clone size come from that table. The table records tens of thousands of clones, over 70% of them present only once. The entry originates in a study of blood T cell repertoires in COVID-19. Study information: Italy, Spain and the United States were the sources of the convalescent and acute COVID-19 samples. PBMCs, B-cell-depleted T cells, or T cells were the source of the cDNA or gDNA that made up the material.

The CDR3 has 12 amino acids. After removal of 2 bases from V and 9 bases from J, the junction contained 3 bases not matched to a gene. Germline CDR1 reads MDHEN; CDR2 reads SYDVKM. The TCR originated in a man over 45 with active COVID-19. Sequencing was performed on peripheral blood. The V gene is TRBV28, the J gene TRBJ1-1; 7 bases are a match to TRBD1. For the CDR3, the DNA is TGTGCCAGCAGTTTAAGGACAGGTAAAGCTTTCTTT. This codes for CASSLRTGKAFF.